The 7 T cell receptor beta chains listed next were all sequenced from one sample in a study of blood T cell repertoires in COVID-19. Assay: immunoSEQ multiplex PCR; the TCRdb copy retains only in-frame clones and omits some. The sample has some 83,000 clones, 80% seen once. The sequenced sample consisted of peripheral blood. The receptors come from a man aged 60 to 69 with active or convalescent COVID-19.

This clone was seen a single time. This chain links TRBV5-6 with TRBJ1-2, with 7 nucleotides matching TRBD1. J gave up 3 bases and V 0 bases, and 8 bases lay outside the gene matches. Germline CDR1 and CDR2: SGHDT and YYEEEE. There are 16 residues in the CDR3. The CDR3 nucleotides are TGTGCCAGCAGCTTGGCCGTTACAGGGGCTGACTATGGCTACACCTTC. This gives the protein CASSLAVTGADYGYTF.

This chain connects TRBV24-1 to TRBJ1-2; D is unclear. Germline CDR1 KGHDR, CDR2 SFDVKD. There are 14 residues in the CDR3. The V end lost 12 bases, the J end lost 0 bases, and 16 bases lay between the germline ends. The DNA for the CDR3 is TGTGCCCCGGAGAGAGCAATGGCTAACTATGGCTACACCTTC. It specifies CAPERAMANYGYTF.

The rearrangement uses TRBV10-3 and TRBJ2-5; 7 bases agree with TRBD1. The V and J ends lost 5 bases and 5 bases, in that order; junction bases with no gene match: 8. This CDR3 region has 14 residues. Germline assignment: CDR1 ENHRY and CDR2 SYGVKD. The CDR3, as DNA: TGTGCCATCAGTCTCACAGGGGTTGAGGAGACCCAGTACTTC. Protein: CAISLTGVEETQYF.

The genes are TRBV7-2 and TRBJ1-5; D not certain. The germline V and J ends were trimmed by 7 bases and 2 bases, with 12 bases remaining between them. The length of the CDR3 is 14 residues. Germline V gives CDR1 SGHTA, CDR2 FQGNSA. The CDR3 DNA follows: TGTGCCAGCAACTTGGGGAGGGGCAATCAGCCCCAGCATTTT. Protein: CASNLGRGNQPQHF. Variable domain in full (rest from reference TRBV7-2 and TRBJ1-5): GAGVSQSPSNKVTEKGKDVELRCDPISGHTALYWYRQSLGQGLEFLIYFQGNSAPDKSGLPSDRFSAERTGGSVSTLTIQRTQQEDSAVYLCASNLGRGNQPQHFGDGTRLSIL.

The count of this clone is one. The CDR3 DNA is TGCAGCGTTGTCAAGATAGACATGAACACTGAAGCTTTCTTT. It yields the protein CSVVKIDMNTEAFF. The chain has TRBV29-1 and TRBJ1-1; no definite D call. V was trimmed by 4 bases and J by 0 bases, leaving 12 bases between them. The CDR3 spans 14 residues. The germline CDR1 and CDR2 sequences are SQVTM and ANQGSEA.

The rearrangement links TRBV6-6 to TRBJ1-2; D is uncertain. The germline V and J ends were trimmed by 6 bases and 3 bases, with 20 bases remaining between them. Germline V CDR1 and CDR2: MNHNY, SVGAGI (reference sequence). The CDR3 is 16 residues long. CDR3 DNA sequence: TGTGCCAGCAGCTCCTCTCGGAGTTATCCCGACTATGGCTACACCTTC. It is translated as CASSSSRSYPDYGYTF.

V is TRBV5-1 and J is TRBJ1-1, with TRBD1 identical over 7 bases. Trimming removed 4 bases from V and 1 base from J; junction bases left unmatched: 10. This CDR3 is 16 amino acids long. The germline CDR1 and CDR2 sequences are SGHRS and YFSETQ. CDR3 in amino acids: CASSPDRAMGNTEAFF. CDR3 in DNA: TGCGCCAGCAGCCCTGACAGGGCCATGGGGAACACTGAAGCTTTCTTT.